This T cell receptor (beta chain) emerged from a study of blood T cells in healthy people across ages. Alongside a J-beta primer mix, a sample-barcoded 5' primer served in a second PCR lasting about 7 to 11 cycles. In TCRdb, the 5' RACE reads were re-called with MiXCR into one record per CDR3 protein. The repertoire consists of some 560,000 distinct CDR3 sequences, with about a quarter occurring once and the leading ten covering approximately 3.6%. There are a few counts of this clonotype. With V trimmed by 8 bases and J by 0 bases, 10 bases remained unmatched. Germline values: CDR1 MNHNS, CDR2 SASEGT. The CDR3 contains 15 residues. The data were also submitted as part of a second study, on T cells of mothers and their children.

The clonotype originates from a boy aged 2 to 9 in good health. The chain links TRBV6-1 to TRBJ2-7, with 7 bases lining up with TRBD1. The sequencing input was blood. CDR3 residues: CASRTSGTVSYEQYF. CDR3 bases: TGTGCCAGCCGAACTTCCGGGACAGTCTCCTACGAGCAGTACTTC.